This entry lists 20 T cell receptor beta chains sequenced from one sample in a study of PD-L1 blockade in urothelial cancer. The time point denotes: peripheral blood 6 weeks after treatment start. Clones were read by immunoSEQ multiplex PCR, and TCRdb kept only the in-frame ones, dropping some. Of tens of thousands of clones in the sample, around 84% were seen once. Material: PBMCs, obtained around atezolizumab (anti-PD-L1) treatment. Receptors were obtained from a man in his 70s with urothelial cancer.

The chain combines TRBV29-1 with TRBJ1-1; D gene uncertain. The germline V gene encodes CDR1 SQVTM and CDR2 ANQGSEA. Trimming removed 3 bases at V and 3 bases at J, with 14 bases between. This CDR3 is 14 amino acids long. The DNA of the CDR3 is TGCAGCGTTGAGGTGAGAGGGAGGGACACTGAAGCTTTCTTT. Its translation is CSVEVRGRDTEAFF. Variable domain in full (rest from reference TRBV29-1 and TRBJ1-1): SAVISQKPSRDICQRGTSLTIQCQVDSQVTMMFWYRQQPGQSLTLIATANQGSEATYESGFVIDKFPISRPNLTFSTLTVSNMSPEDSSIYLCSVEVRGRDTEAFFGQGTRLTVV.

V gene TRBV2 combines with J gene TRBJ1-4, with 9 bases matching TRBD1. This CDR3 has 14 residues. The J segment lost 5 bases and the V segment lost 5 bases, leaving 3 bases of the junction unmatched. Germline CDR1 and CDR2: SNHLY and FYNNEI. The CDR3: CASSSQGANEKLFF. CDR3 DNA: TGTGCCAGCAGTTCACAGGGGGCGAATGAAAAACTGTTTTTT.

The DNA of the CDR3 is TGTGCCAGCAGCTTAGAAGGGGGCGTAATCGGGGAGCTGTTTTTT. Translation: CASSLEGGVIGELFF. The rearrangement joins TRBV7-2 to TRBJ2-2; 7 nucleotides line up with TRBD1. The V segment lost 1 base and the J segment 7 bases; nucleotides outside the gene matches: 6. The CDR3 is made up of 15 amino acids. Germline V gene sequence: CDR1 SGHTA, CDR2 FQGNSA. Looking up the rest from reference TRBV7-2 and TRBJ2-2 gives the full variable domain: GAGVSQSPSNKVTEKGKDVELRCDPISGHTALYWYRQSLGQGLEFLIYFQGNSAPDKSGLPSDRFSAERTGGSVSTLTIQRTQQEDSAVYLCASSLEGGVIGELFFGEGSRLTVL.

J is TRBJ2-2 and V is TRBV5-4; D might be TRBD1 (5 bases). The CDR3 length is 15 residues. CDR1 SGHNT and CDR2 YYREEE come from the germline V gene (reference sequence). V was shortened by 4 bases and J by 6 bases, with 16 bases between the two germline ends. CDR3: CASSPQGARPGELFF. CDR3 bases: TGTGCCAGCAGCCCGCAGGGTGCGAGGCCCGGGGAGCTGTTTTTT.

The CDR3 loop is CATTGQGVNEQFF. As DNA, the CDR3 is TGTGCCACTACGGGACAGGGTGTCAATGAGCAGTTCTTC. J is TRBJ2-1 and V is TRBV28, with 9 bases identical to TRBD1. The CDR3 consists of 13 residues. V lost 10 bases to trimming and J lost 6 bases; unmatched junction nucleotides: 7. CDR1 and CDR2 from the germline V gene are MDHEN and SYDVKM.

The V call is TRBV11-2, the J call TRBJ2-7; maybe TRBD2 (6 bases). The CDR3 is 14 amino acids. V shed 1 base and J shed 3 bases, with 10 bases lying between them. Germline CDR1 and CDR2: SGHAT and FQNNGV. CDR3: CASSLGGTYYEQYF. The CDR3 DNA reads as TGTGCCAGCAGCTTAGGTGGGACTTACTACGAGCAGTACTTC. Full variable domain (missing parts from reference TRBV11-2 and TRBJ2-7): EAGVAQSPRYKIIEKRQSVAFWCNPISGHATLYWYQQILGQGPKLLIQFQNNGVVDDSQLPKDRFSAERLKGVDSTLKIQPAKLEDSAVYLCASSLGGTYYEQYFGPGTRLTVT.

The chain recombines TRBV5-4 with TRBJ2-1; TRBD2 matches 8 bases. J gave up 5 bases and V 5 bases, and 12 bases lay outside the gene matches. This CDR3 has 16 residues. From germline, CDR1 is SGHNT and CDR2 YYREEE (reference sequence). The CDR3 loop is CASRFSRSGGNNEQFF. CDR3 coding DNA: TGTGCCAGCAGATTCTCTCGAAGCGGGGGAAACAATGAGCAGTTCTTC.

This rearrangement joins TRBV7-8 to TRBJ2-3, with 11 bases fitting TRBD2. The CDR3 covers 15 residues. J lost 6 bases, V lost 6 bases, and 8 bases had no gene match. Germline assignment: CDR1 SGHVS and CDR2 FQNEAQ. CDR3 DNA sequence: TGTGCCAGCAGGCCGCTAGCGGGAGGCCAGGATACGCAGTATTTT. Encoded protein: CASRPLAGGQDTQYF. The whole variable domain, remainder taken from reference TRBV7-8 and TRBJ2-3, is GAGVSQSPRYKVAKRGQDVALRCDPISGHVSLFWYQQALGQGPEFLTYFQNEAQLDKSGLPSDRFFAERPEGSVSTLKIQRTQQEDSAVYLCASRPLAGGQDTQYFGPGTRLTVL.

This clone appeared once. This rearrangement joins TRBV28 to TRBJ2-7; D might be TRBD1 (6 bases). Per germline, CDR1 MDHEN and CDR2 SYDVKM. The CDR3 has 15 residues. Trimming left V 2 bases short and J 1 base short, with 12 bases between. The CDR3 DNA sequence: TGTGCCAGCAGTTTAATGAGGGGGAAATCCTACGAGCAGTACTTC. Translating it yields CASSLMRGKSYEQYF.

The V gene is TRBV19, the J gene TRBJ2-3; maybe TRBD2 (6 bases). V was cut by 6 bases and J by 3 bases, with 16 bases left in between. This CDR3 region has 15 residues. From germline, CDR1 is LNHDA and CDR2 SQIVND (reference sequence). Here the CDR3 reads CASRPQEGLTDTQYF. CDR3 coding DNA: TGTGCCAGTAGGCCTCAGGAGGGCCTGACAGATACGCAGTATTTT.

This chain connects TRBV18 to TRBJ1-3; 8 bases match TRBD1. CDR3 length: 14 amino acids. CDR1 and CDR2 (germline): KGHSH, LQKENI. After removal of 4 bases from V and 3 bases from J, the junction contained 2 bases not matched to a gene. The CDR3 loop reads CASSLDRVGNTIYF. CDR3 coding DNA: TGTGCCAGCTCACTGGACAGGGTTGGAAACACCATATATTTT.

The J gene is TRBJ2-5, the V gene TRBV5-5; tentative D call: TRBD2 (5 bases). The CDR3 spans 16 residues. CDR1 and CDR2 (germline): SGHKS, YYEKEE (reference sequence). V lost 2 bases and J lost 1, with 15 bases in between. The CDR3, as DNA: TGTGCCAGCAGCTTAGCCGGTAGCGCGCGCCAAGAGACCCAGTACTTC. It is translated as CASSLAGSARQETQYF.

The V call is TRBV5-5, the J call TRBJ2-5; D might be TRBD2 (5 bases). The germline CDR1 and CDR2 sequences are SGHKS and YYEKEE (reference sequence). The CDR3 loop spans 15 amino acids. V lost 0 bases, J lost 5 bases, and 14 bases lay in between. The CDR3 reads CASSLASSSSETQYF. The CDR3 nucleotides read TGTGCCAGCAGCTTGGCCTCTAGCAGCTCGGAGACCCAGTACTTC.

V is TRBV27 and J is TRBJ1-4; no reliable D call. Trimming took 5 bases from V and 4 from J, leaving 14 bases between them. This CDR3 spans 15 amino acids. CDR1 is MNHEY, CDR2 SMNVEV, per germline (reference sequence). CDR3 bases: TGTGCCAGCAGTCCCCGGAGCGGAATTAATGAAAAACTGTTTTTT. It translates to CASSPRSGINEKLFF.

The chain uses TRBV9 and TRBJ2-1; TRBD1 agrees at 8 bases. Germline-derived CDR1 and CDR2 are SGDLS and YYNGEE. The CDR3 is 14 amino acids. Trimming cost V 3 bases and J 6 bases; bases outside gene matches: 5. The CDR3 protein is CASSGTGFGNEQFF. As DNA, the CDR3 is TGTGCCAGCAGCGGGACAGGGTTCGGCAATGAGCAGTTCTTC.

The CDR3 reads CASSEALAGGGLDKNIQYF. DNA for the CDR3: TGTGCCAGCAGTGAAGCGCTAGCGGGAGGGGGGCTGGACAAAAACATTCAGTACTTC. This rearrangement joins TRBV6-1 to TRBJ2-4; 12 bases are a match to TRBD2. CDR3 size: 19 residues. Germline CDR1 is MNHNS and CDR2 is SASEGT. The J segment lost 3 bases and the V segment lost 0 bases, leaving 9 bases of the junction unmatched.

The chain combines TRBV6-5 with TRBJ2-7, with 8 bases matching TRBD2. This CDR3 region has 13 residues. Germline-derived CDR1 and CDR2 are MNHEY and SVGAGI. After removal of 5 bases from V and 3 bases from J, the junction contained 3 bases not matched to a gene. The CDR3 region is CASSASGSYEQYF. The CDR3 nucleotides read TGTGCCAGCAGTGCCAGCGGGAGCTACGAGCAGTACTTC.

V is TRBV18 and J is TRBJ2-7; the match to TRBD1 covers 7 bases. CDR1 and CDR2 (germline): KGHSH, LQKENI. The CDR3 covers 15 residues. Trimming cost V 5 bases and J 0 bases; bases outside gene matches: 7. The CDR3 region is CASSSRDSSSYEQYF. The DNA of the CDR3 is TGTGCCAGCTCATCCCGGGACAGCAGCTCCTACGAGCAGTACTTC.

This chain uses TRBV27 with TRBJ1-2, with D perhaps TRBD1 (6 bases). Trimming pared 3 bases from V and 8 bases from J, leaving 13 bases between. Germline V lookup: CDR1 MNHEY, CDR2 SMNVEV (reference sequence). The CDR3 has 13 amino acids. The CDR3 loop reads CASSLGASGGYTF. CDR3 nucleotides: TGTGCCAGCAGTTTGGGGGCCAGTGGGGGCTACACCTTC.

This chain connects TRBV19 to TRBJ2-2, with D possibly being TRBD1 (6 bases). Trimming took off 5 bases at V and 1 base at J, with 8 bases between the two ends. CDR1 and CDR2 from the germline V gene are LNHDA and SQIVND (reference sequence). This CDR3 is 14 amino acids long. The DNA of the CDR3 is TGTGCCAGTAGTGGACAGCTGAACACCGGGGAGCTGTTTTTT. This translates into CASSGQLNTGELFF.